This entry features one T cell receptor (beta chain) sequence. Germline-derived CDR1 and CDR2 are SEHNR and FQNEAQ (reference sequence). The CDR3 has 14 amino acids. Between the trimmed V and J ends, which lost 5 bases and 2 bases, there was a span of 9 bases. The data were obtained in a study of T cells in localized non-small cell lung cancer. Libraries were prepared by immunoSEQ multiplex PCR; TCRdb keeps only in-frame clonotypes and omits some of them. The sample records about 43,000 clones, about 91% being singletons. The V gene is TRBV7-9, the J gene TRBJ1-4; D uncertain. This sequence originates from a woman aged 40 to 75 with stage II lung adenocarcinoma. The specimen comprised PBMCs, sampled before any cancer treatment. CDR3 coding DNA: TGTGCCAGCAGCACCGGGTCGACTAATGAAAAACTGTTTTTT. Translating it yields CASSTGSTNEKLFF.